These 5 T cell receptor beta chains share one sample of origin, sequenced in a study of blood T cell repertoires in COVID-19. Assay: immunoSEQ multiplex PCR; the TCRdb copy retains only in-frame clones and omits some. The data hold about 160,000 clones, with around 84% observed a single time. Sequencing was done on a sample of peripheral blood. Receptors originate from a woman older than 75 with acute or convalescent COVID-19.

The chain combines TRBV10-3 with TRBJ2-3, with D possibly matching TRBD2 (6 bases). The V gene lost 11 bases and the J gene lost 0 bases, with 18 bases spanning the gap. There are 15 residues in the CDR3. Germline lookup yields CDR1 ENHRY and CDR2 SYGVKD. The CDR3 DNA sequence: TGTGCCGTAGCGGTCATAGGGGATAGCACAGATACGCAGTATTTT. It encodes CAVAVIGDSTDTQYF.

The chain joins TRBV28 to TRBJ2-3; 7 bases align to TRBD2. Germline values: CDR1 MDHEN, CDR2 SYDVKM. The ends lost 8 bases at V and 3 bases at J; junction bases unmatched: 2. CDR3 length: 12 amino acids. The CDR3 sequence is CASRRGTDTQYF. CDR3 bases: TGTGCCAGCCGGCGGGGGACAGATACGCAGTATTTT.

The rearrangement links TRBV28 to TRBJ2-1, with TRBD2 matching over 7 bases. There are 13 residues in the CDR3. V shed 6 bases and J 10 bases; nucleotides not matched to a gene: 9. Germline V gives CDR1 MDHEN, CDR2 SYDVKM. CDR3 region: CASRKAGRSEQFF. The CDR3 nucleotides read TGTGCCAGCAGAAAAGCGGGAAGAAGCGAGCAGTTCTTC.

The chain combines TRBV27 with TRBJ1-1, with TRBD1 matching 10 bases. V lost 3 bases and J lost 11; bases outside the gene matches: 6. The length of the CDR3 is 13 residues. Germline V CDR1 and CDR2: MNHEY, SMNVEV (reference sequence). CDR3 sequence reads: CASSFYGQGVAFF. As DNA, the CDR3 is TGTGCCAGCAGTTTTTATGGACAGGGGGTGGCTTTCTTT.

The chain recombines TRBV5-6 with TRBJ2-3; the D is unclear. Per the germline V gene, CDR1 is SGHDT and CDR2 is YYEEEE. V was trimmed by 4 bases and J by 1 base, leaving 7 bases between them. CDR3 size: 13 residues. The DNA for the CDR3 is TGTGCCAGCAGCCCCGTAGGCACAGATACGCAGTATTTT. This gives the protein CASSPVGTDTQYF.